This TCR beta chain was obtained from a study of cytomegalovirus exposure and HLA in healthy donors. Study summary: Most donors, around 81% of 398 genotyped, fell in the Caucasian-associated ancestry cluster.

Notes on this clone: Its antigen is as yet unknown.

Primers for the PCR totalled 60 Vbeta and 13 Jbeta. The protocol was immunoSEQ multiplex PCR, while the TCRdb copy is restricted to in-frame clones and leaves out a portion. The repertoire consists of tens of thousands of clones, with over 75% occurring once and the leading ten covering 6% to 9.5%. The CDR3 is 13 residues long. In germline, CDR1 is SGHTA, CDR2 FQGNSA. The V gene lost 5 bases and the J gene lost 4 bases, with 6 bases spanning the gap. Healthy donors of bone marrow made up the group. Donors likely had unrecorded immune exposures despite being nominally healthy when sampled. Broader study findings: In a later analysis, TCR beta V- and J-gene trimming showed a link to a missense DCLRE1C variant.

This receptor was obtained from a man in his sixties in good health and CMV-seronegative. Source material: PBMCs. V usage is TRBV7-2 and J usage is TRBJ2-6; TRBD2 might be the D (5 bases). CDR3 nucleotide sequence: TGTGCCAGCAGCCCGGGGGGGGCCAACGTCCTGACTTTC. Amino acids: CASSPGGANVLTF.